This entry lists 21 T cell receptor beta chains sequenced from one sample in a study of cytomegalovirus exposure and HLA in healthy donors. The PCR employed 60 Vbeta primers together with 13 Jbeta primers. TCRdb's table, derived via immunoSEQ multiplex PCR, lists solely in-frame clones and lacks some. Found here are some 100,000 clones, around 76% of them singletons; the top ten hold about 12%. The material sequenced was PBMCs. All receptors come from a woman in her thirties or forties in good health and CMV-seropositive.

A word on this clone: Other DNA variants within this sample encode the same CDR3. The rearrangement links TRBV6-1 to TRBJ2-3; D gene unclear. Germline loops: CDR1 MNHNS, CDR2 SASEGT. V lost 3 bases and J 2 bases, leaving 3 bases between the germline ends. CDR3 length: 12 amino acids. DNA for the CDR3: TGTGCCAGCAGTGACCTCACAGATACGCAGTATTTT. This encodes CASSDLTDTQYF.

The rearrangement links TRBV6-5 to TRBJ2-3; 8 bases line up with TRBD2. V shed 2 bases and J 2 bases; nucleotides not matched to a gene: 3. The V gene's germline CDR1 is MNHEY and CDR2 SVGAGI. CDR3 length equals 15 residues. The CDR3 region is CASSYTGGVTDTQYF. The CDR3 region has the DNA TGTGCCAGCAGTTACACGGGAGGGGTCACAGATACGCAGTATTTT.

The chain links TRBV1 to TRBJ2-5; TRBD2, the table's D call, was not compared with the DNA. TRBV1 is a pseudogene. The CDR3 contains 16 residues. The chain's CDR3 is CTSSPGLAGGLKTQYF. CDR3 DNA: TGCACCAGCAGCCCCGGACTAGCGGGGGGGTTAAAGACCCAGTACTTC.

J is TRBJ2-1 and V is TRBV4-1; D perhaps matches TRBD1 (6 bases). Germline loops: CDR1 MGHRA, CDR2 YSYEKL. The CDR3 runs 16 residues. Deletions cut 3 bases from V and 3 bases from J, with 15 bases between. CDR3 protein: CASSHGQPSVYNEQFF. CDR3 nucleotides: TGCGCCAGCAGCCACGGACAGCCGTCGGTCTACAATGAGCAGTTCTTC.

This clone turned up a few times. For the CDR3, the DNA is TGTGCCAGCAGCTTAGGGCAGAATAACTATGGCTACACCTTC. It translates to CASSLGQNNYGYTF. V is TRBV7-9 and J is TRBJ1-2; D is ambiguous. V was pared by 1 base and J by 1 base, with 7 bases between. Germline V gene sequence: CDR1 SEHNR, CDR2 FQNEAQ (reference sequence). The CDR3 contains 14 residues.

This clone showed up just a few times. The V gene is TRBV6-4, the J gene TRBJ1-1; 10 nucleotides line up with TRBD1. J was trimmed by 10 bases and V by 7 bases; bases with no gene match: 9. CDR1 MRHNA and CDR2 SNTAGT come from the germline V gene. This CDR3 comprises 13 residues. The CDR3 here is CASNETGGRGAFF. The DNA for the CDR3 is TGTGCCAGCAATGAGACAGGGGGCCGAGGAGCTTTCTTT.

The chain recombines TRBV30 with TRBJ1-1; TRBD1 is a possible D gene (5 bases). The V end lost 4 bases, the J end lost 6 bases, and 15 bases lay between the germline ends. The germline V gene encodes CDR1 GTSNPN and CDR2 SVGIG (reference sequence). The CDR3 has 13 amino acids. CDR3 nucleotide sequence: TGTGCCTGGACCCTGGACATGTACGCTGAAGCTTTCTTT. It is translated as CAWTLDMYAEAFF.

The chain carries TRBV5-8 and TRBJ2-3, with D possibly matching TRBD2 (6 bases). Germline loops: CDR1 SGHTS, CDR2 YDEGEE. This CDR3 has 15 amino acids. The V end lost 0 bases, the J end lost 3 bases, and 11 bases lay between the germline ends. CDR3 in amino acids: CASSLARDGTDTQYF. The CDR3 DNA reads as TGTGCCAGCAGCTTGGCGCGGGACGGTACAGATACGCAGTATTTT.

This chain links TRBV2 with TRBJ2-2, with TRBD1 as a possible D gene (6 bases). CDR3 length: 13 amino acids. CDR1 is SNHLY, CDR2 FYNNEI, per germline. With 7 bases removed from V and 5 bases from J, the gap between germline ends came to 11 bases. CDR3 loop: CASNPQGTGELFF. The CDR3 bases are TGTGCCAGCAATCCACAGGGAACCGGGGAGCTGTTTTTT.

The V gene is TRBV6-5, the J gene TRBJ2-7; 8 nucleotides line up with TRBD1. Trimming removed 5 bases from V and 0 bases from J; junction bases left unmatched: 6. Germline V gene lookup returns CDR1 MNHEY and CDR2 SVGAGI. CDR3 length: 15 residues. CDR3 amino acids: CASSKQGVSSYEQYF. The CDR3 DNA reads as TGTGCCAGCAGTAAACAGGGGGTAAGCTCCTACGAGCAGTACTTC.

The chain combines TRBV2 with TRBJ2-3, with TRBD2 matching over 12 bases. J gave up 2 bases and V 5 bases, and 2 bases lay outside the gene matches. Germline V gene lookup returns CDR1 SNHLY and CDR2 FYNNEI. The CDR3 is 15 residues long. The CDR3 here is CASSLAGGFTDTQYF. CDR3 nucleotide sequence: TGTGCCAGCAGTCTAGCGGGGGGGTTCACAGATACGCAGTATTTT.

This clone was observed a handful of times. The rearrangement links TRBV5-4 to TRBJ1-6; D remains unclear. The germline V gene has CDR1 SGHNT and CDR2 YYREEE (reference sequence). This CDR3 contains 14 residues. Between the trimmed V and J ends, which lost 4 bases and 3 bases, there was a span of 8 bases. The CDR3 nucleotides read TGTGCCAGCAGCAACCGGGTCTATAATTCACCCCTCCACTTT. Amino acid sequence: CASSNRVYNSPLHF.

Only a few counts were recorded for this clone. This chain joins TRBV5-6 and TRBJ1-2; tentative D call: TRBD1 (6 bases). This CDR3 has 13 residues. CDR1 is SGHDT, CDR2 YYEEEE, per germline. V dropped 4 bases and J dropped 4 bases, with 11 bases sitting between them. In nucleotides, the CDR3 is TGTGCCAGCAGCGTCGGGACATCCTATGGCTACACCTTC. Translating it yields CASSVGTSYGYTF.

As concerns this clone: The sample carries other DNA sequences with the same CDR3. V usage is TRBV29-1 and J usage is TRBJ2-7; no definite D call. The CDR3 totals 14 residues. Germline lookup yields CDR1 SQVTM and CDR2 ANQGSEA. The V end was cut by 4 bases, the J end by 2 bases, with 15 bases between. In nucleotides, the CDR3 is TGCAGCGTTGGTGGGCAGGAACCTACCTACGAGCAGTACTTC. This translates into CSVGGQEPTYEQYF.

The V call is TRBV19, the J call TRBJ2-3, with 8 bases aligning to TRBD1. The V gene's germline CDR1 is LNHDA and CDR2 SQIVND (reference sequence). V lost 6 bases, J lost 6 bases, and 5 bases stayed unmatched. This CDR3 is built from 13 residues. The CDR3 is CASRRTGSDTQYF. CDR3 nucleotide sequence: TGTGCCAGTAGAAGGACAGGGAGCGATACGCAGTATTTT.

This clone was seen a few times. The chain carries TRBV4-1 and TRBJ1-1; D gene ambiguous. V lost 5 bases to trimming and J lost 0 bases, with 13 bases between them. The CDR3 contains 15 residues. Germline V gene data show CDR1 as MGHRA and CDR2 as YSYEKL. The CDR3 sequence is CASSTRTILNTEAFF. The CDR3 DNA sequence: TGCGCCAGCAGCACCCGGACTATTCTGAACACTGAAGCTTTCTTT.

This rearrangement joins TRBV5-1 to TRBJ2-4, with TRBD1 identical over 11 bases. V was pared by 4 bases and J by 9 bases, with 6 bases of the junction left unmatched. The CDR3 has 14 residues. CDR1 and CDR2 (germline): SGHRS, YFSETQ. The CDR3 nucleotides are TGCGCCAGCAGCCCGGACAGGGGGCCGATCATTCAGTACTTC. It yields the protein CASSPDRGPIIQYF.

The chain combines TRBV2 with TRBJ1-2; 8 bases agree with TRBD1. Losses at the gene ends were 5 bases for V and 8 bases for J; bases not matched to a gene: 7. Germline values: CDR1 SNHLY, CDR2 FYNNEI. CDR3 length: 13 amino acids. The CDR3 sequence is CASSRDRMKGYTF. The DNA of the CDR3 is TGTGCCAGCAGTCGGGACAGGATGAAAGGCTACACCTTC.

The V gene is TRBV18, the J gene TRBJ1-1, with a possible D match to TRBD1 (5 bases). With 3 bases removed from V and 3 bases from J, the gap between germline ends came to 14 bases. Germline V CDR1 and CDR2: KGHSH, LQKENI. CDR3 length equals 15 residues. This chain's CDR3 is CASSPRTPQDTEAFF. DNA of the CDR3: TGTGCCAGCTCACCTAGGACACCGCAAGACACTGAAGCTTTCTTT. The entire variable domain, with the rest obtained from reference TRBV18 and TRBJ1-1, is as follows: NAGVMQNPRHLVRRRGQEARLRCSPMKGHSHVYWYRQLPEEGLKFMVYLQKENIIDESGMPKERFSAEFPKEGPSILRIQQVVRGDSAAYFCASSPRTPQDTEAFFGQGTRLTVV.

The CDR3 nucleotides read TGTGCTAGTGGACCGACCGACAGGGCCTTGGCACCCCTCCACTTT. This encodes CASGPTDRALAPLHF. This rearrangement joins TRBV12-5 to TRBJ1-6, with 7 bases aligning to TRBD1. The CDR3 is made up of 15 amino acids. Germline-derived CDR1 and CDR2 are LGHNT and FRNRAP. With 6 bases clipped from V and 11 bases from J, the junction kept 13 bases outside the gene matches.

The chain carries TRBV5-1 and TRBJ2-3; 7 bases map to TRBD2. CDR3 size: 15 residues. Trimming took 4 bases from V and 0 from J; bases not matched to a gene: 5. From germline, CDR1 is SGHRS and CDR2 YFSETQ. The CDR3 region has the DNA TGCGCCAGCAGCCTATGGGAGGGCAGCACAGATACGCAGTATTTT. Translated, it gives CASSLWEGSTDTQYF. Supplemented by reference TRBV5-1 and TRBJ2-3, the full variable domain reads KAGVTQTPRYLIKTRGQQVTLSCSPISGHRSVSWYQQTPGQGLQFLFEYFSETQRNKGNFPGRFSGRQFSNSRSEMNVSTLELGDSALYLCASSLWEGSTDTQYFGPGTRLTVL.